The 32 T cell receptor beta chains presented below share a single source sample, sequenced in a study of cytomegalovirus exposure and HLA in healthy donors. The PCR contained 60 Vbeta and 13 Jbeta primers. Here immunoSEQ multiplex PCR was the method, and the copy in TCRdb shows in-frame clones only, minus some. The table lists 110,000 or so clones, around 73% of them singletons. Sequenced input: PBMCs. Receptor source: a woman in her 30s in good health and CMV-seropositive.

This clone has a handful of counts. The J gene is TRBJ1-1, the V gene TRBV13; possible D gene TRBD1, 6 bases. Trimming cost V 4 bases and J 6 bases, with 18 bases left between them. The CDR3 sequence is 15 residues long. Germline CDR1 is PRHDT and CDR2 is FYEKMQ (reference sequence). This chain's CDR3 is CASSSGIGGDAEAFF. The CDR3 region has the DNA TGTGCCAGCAGCTCCGGCATAGGGGGGGACGCTGAAGCTTTCTTT.

The chain recombines TRBV10-3 with TRBJ1-2; D gene uncertain. V was trimmed by 6 bases and J by 5 bases, leaving 22 bases between them. CDR1 is ENHRY and CDR2 is SYGVKD in the germline V gene. The CDR3 is 16 residues long. The DNA for the CDR3 is TGTGCCATCAGCGTACCAATTGCCCCGGCAGGATATGGCTACACCTTC. Its translation: CAISVPIAPAGYGYTF.

This clone was found a few times. The chain employs TRBV4-2 and TRBJ1-5, with no clear D. CDR1 and CDR2 from the germline V gene are LGHNA and YNFKEQ. The V end lost 1 base, the J end lost 5 bases, and 3 bases lay between the germline ends. This CDR3 contains 12 residues. The CDR3 DNA sequence: TGTGCCAGCAGCCAAGTAGATCAGCCCCAGCATTTT. As protein: CASSQVDQPQHF.

The V call is TRBV7-9, the J call TRBJ1-3; D ambiguous. There are 15 residues in the CDR3. V shed 5 bases and J shed 0 bases, with 11 bases lying between them. Germline-derived CDR1 and CDR2 are SEHNR and FQNEAQ (reference sequence). For the CDR3, the DNA is TGTGCCAGCAGCCCGATCAGAAGCTCTGGAAACACCATATATTTT. Translating it yields CASSPIRSSGNTIYF.

The chain joins TRBV4-1 to TRBJ1-2; TRBD1 might be the D (5 bases). Germline-derived CDR1 and CDR2 are MGHRA and YSYEKL. V dropped 0 bases and J dropped 4 bases, with 15 bases sitting between them. The CDR3 totals 16 residues. This chain's CDR3 is CASSQDPLTRGYGYTF. CDR3 DNA sequence: TGCGCCAGCAGCCAAGATCCCCTTACAAGGGGCTATGGCTACACCTTC.

This chain links TRBV7-9 with TRBJ1-2; 12 nucleotides line up with TRBD1. Germline CDR1 and CDR2: SEHNR and FQNEAQ (reference sequence). CDR3 length: 14 residues. The V gene end was trimmed by 5 bases and the J gene end by 7 bases; junction bases not matched to a gene: 5. The CDR3 region has the DNA TGTGCCAGCAGCGCCGGGACAGGGGGCCGTGGCTACACCTTC. It yields the protein CASSAGTGGRGYTF.

This chain uses TRBV19 with TRBJ2-1, with 7 nucleotides matching TRBD2. The CDR3 contains 14 residues. From germline, CDR1 is LNHDA and CDR2 SQIVND (reference sequence). Trimming cost V 5 bases and J 7 bases; bases outside gene matches: 8. The CDR3 is CASSLGLVGNEQFF. In DNA form, the CDR3 reads TGTGCCAGTAGTCTCGGACTAGTTGGAAATGAGCAGTTCTTC.

This chain uses TRBV10-3 with TRBJ2-3; D perhaps matches TRBD1 (6 bases). Between the trimmed V and J ends, which lost 10 bases and 0 bases, there was a span of 14 bases. Germline V CDR1 and CDR2: ENHRY, SYGVKD. This CDR3 is 14 amino acids long. The CDR3 loop is CASTEDSSTDTQYF. In DNA, the CDR3 is TGTGCCAGTACCGAGGACAGTAGCACAGATACGCAGTATTTT.

The chain joins TRBV19 to TRBJ1-3; 7 nucleotides match TRBD1. This CDR3 is 15 amino acids long. Looked up from germline, CDR1 is LNHDA and CDR2 is SQIVND (reference sequence). V lost 4 bases, J lost 1 base, and 4 bases stayed unmatched. The CDR3 is CASSSTGVSGNTIYF. CDR3 DNA sequence: TGTGCCAGTAGTAGCACAGGGGTTTCTGGAAACACCATATATTTT.

This clone was seen only once. The chain joins TRBV25-1 to TRBJ2-7; 14 nucleotides line up with TRBD2. From germline, CDR1 is MGHDK and CDR2 SYGVNS. The trim removed 6 bases at V and 4 bases at J, leaving 11 bases unmatched. The CDR3 spans 17 residues. CDR3 nucleotides: TGTGCCAGCAGGCCGTCCGGGGGACTAGCGGGAGCTTACGAGCAGTACTTC. This encodes CASRPSGGLAGAYEQYF.

The chain joins TRBV6-6 to TRBJ2-7; TRBD2 might be the D (6 bases). This CDR3 contains 13 residues. Germline V gene lookup returns CDR1 MNHNY and CDR2 SVGAGI (reference sequence). V dropped 2 bases and J dropped 5 bases, with 10 bases sitting between them. The CDR3 coding sequence is TGTGCCAGCAGTTACGTTGGAGGGAACGAGCAGTACTTC. Its translation is CASSYVGGNEQYF.

The chain employs TRBV7-6 and TRBJ1-2, with unresolved D. From germline, CDR1 is SGHVS and CDR2 FNYEAQ. CDR3 size: 13 residues. The V gene lost 3 bases and the J gene lost 2 bases, with 7 bases spanning the gap. The CDR3 nucleotides are TGTGCCAGCAGCTTTCAGGCGAACTATGGCTACACCTTC. Its protein is CASSFQANYGYTF.

This chain joins TRBV11-1 and TRBJ2-5, with D maybe TRBD1 (6 bases). V was pared by 4 bases and J by 1 base, with 13 bases between. The V gene's germline CDR1 is SGHAT and CDR2 FQDESV (reference sequence). This CDR3 is built from 15 residues. The CDR3 bases are TGTGCCAGCAGCTCCCCAGGGGCTTTCCAAGAGACCCAGTACTTC. Amino acid sequence: CASSSPGAFQETQYF.

The chain joins TRBV5-4 to TRBJ2-1; weak D call: TRBD1 (6 bases). The CDR3 length is 13 residues. The V gene lost 0 bases and the J gene lost 10 bases, with 11 bases spanning the gap. Looked up from germline, CDR1 is SGHNT and CDR2 is YYREEE (reference sequence). The chain's CDR3 is CASSLDREDEQFF. CDR3 DNA: TGTGCCAGCAGCTTGGACAGGGAAGACGAGCAGTTCTTC.

V usage is TRBV10-2 and J usage is TRBJ1-6; possible D gene TRBD1, 5 bases. The CDR3 contains 15 residues. Trimming removed 6 bases from V and 5 bases from J, with 14 bases in between. Germline values: CDR1 WSHSY, CDR2 SAAADI. CDR3 coding DNA: TGCGCCAGCAGGGTTGGGGCCGACCATAATTCACCCCTCCACTTT. Translating it yields CASRVGADHNSPLHF.

The V and J genes are TRBV19 and TRBJ1-2; 10 bases match TRBD1. V shed 4 bases, J shed 6 bases, and the junction held 11 bases outside the gene matches. Per the germline V gene, CDR1 is LNHDA and CDR2 is SQIVND (reference sequence). The CDR3 loop spans 16 amino acids. In DNA, the CDR3 is TGTGCCAGTAGTACAATCCCTGGGGACAGGGGAAATGGCTACACCTTC. Amino acid sequence: CASSTIPGDRGNGYTF.

The chain recombines TRBV30 with TRBJ1-2; 10 bases align to TRBD1. J gave up 5 bases and V 3 bases, and 3 bases lay outside the gene matches. The CDR3 length is 13 residues. CDR1 and CDR2 from the germline V gene are GTSNPN and SVGIG (reference sequence). CDR3 amino acids: CAWRTGGWYGYTF. The CDR3 DNA reads TGTGCCTGGAGGACAGGGGGCTGGTATGGCTACACCTTC.

This clone is medium-sized in the sample. The rearrangement links TRBV7-6 to TRBJ1-1; possibly TRBD1 for D (6 bases). V was cut by 5 bases and J by 0 bases, with 10 bases left in between. Germline V CDR1 and CDR2: SGHVS, FNYEAQ. CDR3 size: 14 residues. The CDR3 DNA follows: TGTGCCAGCAGCCCTACAGGGCTGAACACTGAAGCTTTCTTT. Protein product: CASSPTGLNTEAFF.

The chain is built from TRBV12-5 and TRBJ2-1, with 11 bases that match TRBD2. Losses at the gene ends were 5 bases for V and 5 bases for J; bases not matched to a gene: 5. The CDR3 is 15 residues long. Germline values: CDR1 LGHNT, CDR2 FRNRAP. The CDR3 loop is CASGQGLADNNEQFF. CDR3 bases: TGTGCTAGTGGTCAGGGACTAGCGGATAACAATGAGCAGTTCTTC. The full variable domain, in which reference TRBV12-5 and TRBJ2-1 provide the parts outside the CDR3, is DARVTQTPRHKVTEMGQEVTMRCQPILGHNTVFWYRQTMMQGLELLAYFRNRAPLDDSGMPKDRFSAEMPDATLATLKIQPSEPRDSAVYFCASGQGLADNNEQFFGPGTRLTVL.

The V call is TRBV11-3, the J call TRBJ1-1, with D uncertain. The CDR3 is 15 amino acids. Germline loops: CDR1 SGHNT, CDR2 YENEEA. The V and J ends lost 0 bases and 6 bases respectively, with 14 bases between them. CDR3 sequence (DNA): TGTGCCAGCAGCTTAGAAAATTGGGCCGGCGCTGAAGCTTTCTTT. Protein: CASSLENWAGAEAFF.

The chain joins TRBV6-5 to TRBJ1-2, with a tentative D call TRBD1 (5 bases). The CDR3 has 14 residues. Germline CDR1 MNHEY, CDR2 SVGAGI. V lost 6 bases to trimming and J lost 7 bases, with 18 bases between them. The CDR3 region has the DNA TGTGCCAGCAGACCCACGGGGGTGTGGAGTGGCTACACCTTC. Amino acid sequence: CASRPTGVWSGYTF.

The chain joins TRBV9 to TRBJ1-3; D is undetermined. The V end was cut by 0 bases, the J end by 4 bases, with 14 bases between. Looked up from germline, CDR1 is SGDLS and CDR2 is YYNGEE. This CDR3 is 16 amino acids long. The CDR3 reads CASSVDQGGWGNTIYF. CDR3 nucleotide sequence: TGTGCCAGCAGCGTAGATCAAGGAGGGTGGGGAAACACCATATATTTT. Full variable domain (rest looked up from reference TRBV9 and TRBJ1-3): DSGVTQTPKHLITATGQRVTLRCSPRSGDLSVYWYQQSLDQGLQFLIQYYNGEERAKGNILERFSAQQFPDLHSELNLSSLELGDSALYFCASSVDQGGWGNTIYFGEGSWLTVV.

The CDR3 is CASSLAYTGELFF. The DNA of the CDR3 is TGTGCCAGCAGCTTGGCCTACACCGGGGAGCTGTTTTTT. The chain uses TRBV5-4 and TRBJ2-2; D ambiguous. The CDR3 consists of 13 residues. CDR1 and CDR2 from the germline V gene are SGHNT and YYREEE (reference sequence). Trimming pared 0 bases from V and 3 bases from J, leaving 3 bases between.

This sequence joins TRBV15 and TRBJ2-3, with 11 bases aligning to TRBD2. The junction had 7 bases not matched to a gene; V was cut back by 4 bases and J by 4 bases. Germline loops: CDR1 LNHNV, CDR2 YYDKDF (reference sequence). This CDR3 spans 16 amino acids. For the CDR3, the DNA is TGTGCCACCAGCATCAGACTAGCGGGGTCCTCAGATACGCAGTATTTT. It translates to CATSIRLAGSSDTQYF.

The rearrangement links TRBV6-5 to TRBJ2-7, with 9 bases lining up with TRBD1. The germline V gene has CDR1 MNHEY and CDR2 SVGAGI. Germline trimming cut 2 bases from V and 3 bases from J; bases unmatched to any gene: 5. This CDR3 contains 15 residues. The DNA for the CDR3 is TGTGCCAGCAGTTACGGAGACAGGGGGAACTACGAGCAGTACTTC. It codes for CASSYGDRGNYEQYF.

The rearrangement joins TRBV4-1 to TRBJ1-6; TRBD1 matches at 10 bases. V lost 4 bases and J lost 7; bases outside the gene matches: 7. Germline lookup yields CDR1 MGHRA and CDR2 YSYEKL. The CDR3 contains 16 residues. The DNA of the CDR3 is TGCGCCAGCAGCCGCGGGACAGGGGTTTGGAATTCACCCCTCCACTTT. Translating it yields CASSRGTGVWNSPLHF.

With regard to this clone: At one boundary the junction diverges from the germline segment, which might be a read error. The rearrangement links TRBV7-9 to TRBJ2-1; 7 bases align to TRBD2. The CDR3 is 16 residues long. CDR1 is SEHNR, CDR2 FQNEAQ, per germline (reference sequence). CDR3 nucleotide sequence: TGTTCCAGCAGCTCGCGCGGCGGGAGCTCCTACAATGAGCAGTTCTTC. Amino acid sequence: CSSSSRGGSSYNEQFF.

The V gene is TRBV11-2, the J gene TRBJ1-1; D possibly corresponds to TRBD1 (5 bases). Trimming took 7 bases from V and 11 from J, leaving 26 bases between them. This CDR3 is 15 amino acids long. CDR1 is SGHAT and CDR2 is FQNNGV in the germline V gene. CDR3 sequence: CASTNMDGGAGRAFF. For the CDR3, the DNA is TGTGCCAGCACTAACATGGACGGAGGGGCAGGTCGGGCTTTCTTT.

There are a few counts of this clone. J is TRBJ2-7 and V is TRBV11-3, with D hard to call. V lost 2 bases to trimming and J lost 3 bases, with 5 bases between them. The CDR3 contains 12 residues. Per the germline V gene, CDR1 is SGHNT and CDR2 is YENEEA. The CDR3 sequence: CASSLSRYEQYF. CDR3 nucleotide sequence: TGTGCCAGCAGCTTATCCCGCTACGAGCAGTACTTC.

This clone came up once. V and J are TRBV21-1 and TRBJ2-3; the table's D gene call, TRBD2, was not cross checked with the DNA. TRBV21-1 is marked as a pseudogene. The CDR3 totals 12 residues. CDR3 sequence: CASSKSAIPQYF. For the CDR3, the DNA is TGTGCCAGCAGCAAGAGTGCGATCCCACAGTATTTT.

The chain recombines TRBV6-5 with TRBJ2-3; TRBD1 might be the D (6 bases). Germline V gives CDR1 MNHEY, CDR2 SVGAGI. Trimming stripped 0 bases from V and 3 bases from J, with 7 bases between. The CDR3 has 14 amino acids. The CDR3 sequence: CASSYSTGTDTQYF. CDR3 bases: TGTGCCAGCAGTTACTCGACAGGAACAGATACGCAGTATTTT.

J is TRBJ1-1 and V is TRBV18; D gene uncertain. CDR1 is KGHSH, CDR2 LQKENI, per germline. This CDR3 spans 13 amino acids. Trimming removed 1 base at V and 8 bases at J, with 11 bases between. The chain's CDR3 is CASSPLTPGEAFF. The CDR3 coding sequence is TGTGCCAGCTCACCACTCACTCCAGGCGAAGCTTTCTTT. Combining the CDR3 with reference TRBV18 and TRBJ1-1 gives the whole variable domain NAGVMQNPRHLVRRRGQEARLRCSPMKGHSHVYWYRQLPEEGLKFMVYLQKENIIDESGMPKERFSAEFPKEGPSILRIQQVVRGDSAAYFCASSPLTPGEAFFGQGTRLTVV.